The clone carrying this T cell receptor beta chain was found a few times. Possible read error: a much larger clone is one base away. Germline DNA was extracted too, while blood RNA derived from unsorted whole blood. Synthesis of TCR beta cDNA was carried out from 500 ng total RNA with a constant-region primer. Generation of the TCR beta libraries relied on three nested multiplex PCR rounds using slightly modified ARM-PCR. With TRBV1-TRBV30 forward primers and a C-beta reverse primer, the first two PCR rounds were run for approximately 10 cycles each. One entry per CDR3 protein results from TCRdb running MiXCR on the multiplex PCR reads. The sample has more than 150,000 distinct CDR3 sequences; 60% are singletons. The CDR3 has 15 amino acids. Germline CDR1 and CDR2: SGHAT and FQNNGV. V gave up 7 bases and J gave up 5 bases, with 17 bases separating them. The record originates from a study of tumor-infiltrating lymphocytes in primary liver carcinoma.

Sequencing was done on a sample of peripheral blood. The TCR originated in a man between 35 and 55 years old with primary liver carcinoma and hepatitis B virus infection. The genes are TRBV11-2 and TRBJ2-2, with D perhaps matching TRBD2 (5 bases). CDR3 protein: CASNWRGPMTGELFF. The DNA for the CDR3 is TGTGCCAGCAATTGGCGCGGGCCTATGACCGGGGAGCTGTTTTTT.